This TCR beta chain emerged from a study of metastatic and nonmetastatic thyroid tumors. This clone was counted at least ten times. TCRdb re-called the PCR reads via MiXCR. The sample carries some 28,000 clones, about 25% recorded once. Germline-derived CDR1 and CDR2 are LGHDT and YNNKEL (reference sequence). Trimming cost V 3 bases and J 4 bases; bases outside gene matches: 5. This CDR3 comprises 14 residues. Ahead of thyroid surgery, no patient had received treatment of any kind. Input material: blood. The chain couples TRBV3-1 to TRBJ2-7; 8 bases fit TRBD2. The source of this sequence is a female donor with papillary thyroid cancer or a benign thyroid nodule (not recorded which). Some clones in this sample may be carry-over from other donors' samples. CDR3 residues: CASSHASGLYEQYF. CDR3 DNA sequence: TGTGCCAGCAGCCATGCTAGCGGGTTATACGAGCAGTACTTC.